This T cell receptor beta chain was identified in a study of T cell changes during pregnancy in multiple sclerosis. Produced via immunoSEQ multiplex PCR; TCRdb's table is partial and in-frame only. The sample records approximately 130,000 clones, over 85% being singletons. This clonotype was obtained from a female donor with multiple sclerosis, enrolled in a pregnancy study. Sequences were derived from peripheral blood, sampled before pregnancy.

CDR3 residues: CASSLDRGGEKLFF. CDR3 coding DNA: TGTGCCAGCAGTTTGGACAGGGGTGGAGAAAAACTGTTTTTT. This sequence joins TRBV27 and TRBJ1-4; 9 bases map to TRBD1. CDR3 size: 14 residues. The junction had 4 bases not matched to a gene; V was cut back by 3 bases and J by 8 bases. Per germline, CDR1 MNHEY and CDR2 SMNVEV (reference sequence).